Following are 2 T cell receptor beta chains from one sample sequenced in a study of blood T cell repertoires in COVID-19. Only in-frame clones appear in the TCRdb table, and some are missing; sequencing was by immunoSEQ multiplex PCR. The table shows 200,000 to 300,000 clones, with around 90% occurring only once. The sample comprised PBMCs or T cells enriched from blood (not recorded which). The source is a woman between 40 and 55 years old who had been exposed to COVID-19.

The V gene is TRBV30, the J gene TRBJ2-5, with D tentatively TRBD2 (6 bases). Per the germline V gene, CDR1 is GTSNPN and CDR2 is SVGIG (reference sequence). V lost 2 bases and J 6 bases, leaving 13 bases between the germline ends. The CDR3 runs 13 residues. The CDR3 loop is CAWSTGTFQTQYF. The CDR3 DNA reads TGTGCCTGGAGTACCGGGACTTTTCAGACCCAGTACTTC.

Concerning this clone: Different DNA sequences within this sample yield the same CDR3. The V call is TRBV28, the J call TRBJ1-2, with a possible D match to TRBD1 (6 bases). CDR3 length: 13 amino acids. Germline values: CDR1 MDHEN, CDR2 SYDVKM. Trimming pared 2 bases from V and 4 bases from J, leaving 8 bases between. The CDR3 loop reads CASSLTGIYGYTF. The DNA for the CDR3 is TGTGCCAGCAGTTTAACAGGGATCTATGGCTACACCTTC.